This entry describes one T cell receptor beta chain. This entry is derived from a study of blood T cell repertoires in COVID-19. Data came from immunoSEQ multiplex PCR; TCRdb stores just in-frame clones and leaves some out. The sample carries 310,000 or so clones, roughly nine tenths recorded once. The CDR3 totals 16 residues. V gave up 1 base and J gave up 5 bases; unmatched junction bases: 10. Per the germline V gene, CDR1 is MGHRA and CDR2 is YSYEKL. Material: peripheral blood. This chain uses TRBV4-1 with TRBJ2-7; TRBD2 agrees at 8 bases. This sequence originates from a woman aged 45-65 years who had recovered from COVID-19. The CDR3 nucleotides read TGCGCCAGCAGCCAAGTAAGGAGCGGGGGAATCCACGAGCAGTACTTC. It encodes CASSQVRSGGIHEQYF.